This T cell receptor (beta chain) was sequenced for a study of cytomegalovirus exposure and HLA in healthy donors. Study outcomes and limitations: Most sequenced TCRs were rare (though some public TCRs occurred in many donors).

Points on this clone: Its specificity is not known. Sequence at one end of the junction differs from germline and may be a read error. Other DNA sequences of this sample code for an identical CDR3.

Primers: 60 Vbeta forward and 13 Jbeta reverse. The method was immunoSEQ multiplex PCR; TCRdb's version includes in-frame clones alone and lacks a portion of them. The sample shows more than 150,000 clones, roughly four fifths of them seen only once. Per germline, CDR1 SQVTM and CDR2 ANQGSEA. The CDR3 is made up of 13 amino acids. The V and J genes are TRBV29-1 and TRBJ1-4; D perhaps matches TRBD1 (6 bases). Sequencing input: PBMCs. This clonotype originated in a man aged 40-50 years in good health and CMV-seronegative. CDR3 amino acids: CSATGRGNEKLFF. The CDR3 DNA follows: TGCAGCGCCACGGGCAGGGGAAACGAAAAGCTGTTTTTT.